The 6 T cell receptor beta chains below were found in one sample sequenced in a study of blood T cell repertoires in COVID-19. Some clones are missing from TCRdb's copy, which holds only in-frame ones; the method was immunoSEQ multiplex PCR. This table has about 200,000 clones, around nine tenths appearing once. Sequences were obtained from peripheral blood. The source is a man aged 18 to 30 with active or convalescent COVID-19.

The CDR3 DNA is TGTGCCAGCAGTTTACCAGGGGGCCATCAGCCCCAGCATTTT. Its protein is CASSLPGGHQPQHF. This chain connects TRBV28 to TRBJ1-5; 8 bases are shared with TRBD1. The V gene end was trimmed by 2 bases and the J gene end by 5 bases; junction bases not matched to a gene: 2. CDR3 length: 14 amino acids. Germline CDR1 and CDR2: MDHEN and SYDVKM.

The chain couples TRBV30 to TRBJ1-5, with D perhaps matching TRBD1 (5 bases). Germline V gene lookup returns CDR1 GTSNPN and CDR2 SVGIG (reference sequence). The V and J ends lost 1 base and 2 bases respectively, with 12 bases between them. The CDR3 is 15 amino acids. This CDR3 is CAWSESGWGNQPQHF. CDR3 coding DNA: TGTGCCTGGAGTGAATCAGGGTGGGGCAATCAGCCCCAGCATTTT.

This clone was picked up one time. J is TRBJ1-2 and V is TRBV11-2, with D maybe TRBD1 (6 bases). The CDR3 is 11 residues long. With 4 bases removed from V and 8 bases from J, the gap between germline ends came to 8 bases. Germline V gives CDR1 SGHAT, CDR2 FQNNGV. The chain's CDR3 is CASSSQGGYTF. DNA for the CDR3: TGTGCCAGCAGCTCCCAGGGGGGCTACACCTTC.

CDR3 sequence reads: CASSLGRDRSTPRYGYTF. CDR3 nucleotides: TGTGCCAGCAGCTTAGGTAGGGACAGGTCTACGCCCCGCTATGGCTACACCTTC. The chain employs TRBV7-9 and TRBJ1-2, with 8 bases identical to TRBD1. This CDR3 has 18 residues. Germline V CDR1 and CDR2: SEHNR, FQNEAQ (reference sequence). The V segment lost 1 base and the J segment 4 bases; nucleotides outside the gene matches: 14.

The chain couples TRBV11-2 to TRBJ1-1; TRBD1 matches 9 bases. The germline CDR1 and CDR2 sequences are SGHAT and FQNNGV. The CDR3 has 14 amino acids. The V gene end was trimmed by 1 base and the J gene end by 13 bases; junction bases not matched to a gene: 10. This chain's CDR3 is CASSLVGTGFKDFF. DNA of the CDR3: TGTGCCAGCAGCTTAGTTGGGACAGGGTTCAAAGATTTCTTT. The full variable domain, with the rest looked up from reference TRBV11-2 and TRBJ1-1, is EAGVAQSPRYKIIEKRQSVAFWCNPISGHATLYWYQQILGQGPKLLIQFQNNGVVDDSQLPKDRFSAERLKGVDSTLKIQPAKLEDSAVYLCASSLVGTGFKDFFGQGTRLTVV.

A few counts support this clone. J is TRBJ1-2 and V is TRBV5-5; a weak D match, TRBD1 (5 bases). In germline, CDR1 is SGHKS, CDR2 YYEKEE (reference sequence). The CDR3 runs 15 residues. V lost 0 bases, J lost 0 bases, and 9 bases lay in between. DNA for the CDR3: TGTGCCAGCAGCTTGGATCAGGGCACTAACTATGGCTACACCTTC. Translation: CASSLDQGTNYGYTF.